This is a list of T cell receptor beta chains from one sample in a study of shared clonotypes between healthy human individuals. Some clones are missing from TCRdb's copy, which holds only in-frame ones; the method was immunoSEQ multiplex PCR. The sample contains roughly 500,000 clones, approximately 95% of which appear only once. Sequenced sample: naive CD4+ T cells sorted from blood. The source is a woman in her 30s in good health. CDR3s include the opening cysteine and the closing phenylalanine or tryptophan. A D gene is named only where the DNA matches it firmly. The listing skips clone size in some rows; elsewhere it reads once, few, many or a size class.

abundance	d_gene	v_gene	j_gene	CDR3nt	CDR3aa
.	TRBD1	TRBV5-1	TRBJ2-1	TGCGCCAGCAGCCCCCGGGACAGGGGCCACAATGAGCAGTTCTTC	CASSPRDRGHNEQFF
.	TRBD1	TRBV14	TRBJ1-2	TGTGCCAGCAGCCCGCCCGGGACAGGGGGCGGCTACACCTTC	CASSPPGTGGGYTF
.	.	TRBV27	TRBJ2-7	TGTGCCAGCAGTTTATCGGGGACGGGTACCTACGAGCAGTACTTC	CASSLSGTGTYEQYF
.	.	TRBV5-1	TRBJ2-7	TGCGCCAGCAGCTTGACTACCTACGAGCAGTACTTC	CASSLTTYEQYF
.	TRBD1	TRBV7-6	TRBJ1-5	TGTGCCAGCAGCGCAGGGACAGATCAGCCCCAGCATTTT	CASSAGTDQPQHF
.	.	TRBV6-1	TRBJ1-2	TGTGCCAGCATTGGGGGCACAGACTATGGCTACACCTTC	CASIGGTDYGYTF
.	.	TRBV19	TRBJ2-4	TGTGCCAGTAGCACCCTGTGGGGGGGCCGGGCCATGAACATTCAGTACTTC	CASSTLWGGRAMNIQYF
.	.	TRBV28	TRBJ1-4	TGTGCCAGCAGTAACGGGGGGTTCACTAATGAAAAACTGTTTTTT	CASSNGGFTNEKLFF
.	.	TRBV6-6	TRBJ1-2	TGTGCCACCTCGGGAAACTATGGCTACACCTTC	CATSGNYGYTF
.	TRBD1	TRBV6-6	TRBJ1-5	TGTGCCAGCAGTTACCGACAGGGAATTGGCAATCAGCCCCAGCATTTT	CASSYRQGIGNQPQHF
.	.	TRBV28	TRBJ2-1	TGTGCCAGCAGTTTAGCGGGCCACCCCTACAATGAGCAGTTCTTC	CASSLAGHPYNEQFF
.	.	TRBV14	TRBJ2-7	TGTGCCAGCAGCCTAGGGCCTAGCAGGGGTGAAAACGAGCAGTACTTC	CASSLGPSRGENEQYF
.	.	TRBV28	TRBJ1-1	TGTGCCAGCAGACCGACCGTTGGGACTGAAGCTTTCTTT	CASRPTVGTEAFF
.	.	TRBV11-2	TRBJ1-1	TGTGCCAGCAGCGCTAGAGTCGCCACTGAAGCTTTCTTT	CASSARVATEAFF
.	TRBD2	TRBV11-2	TRBJ2-7	TGTGCCAGCAGCCCATCTAGCGGAGAGGTCTACGAGCAGTACTTC	CASSPSSGEVYEQYF
.	.	TRBV2	TRBJ1-4	TGTGCCAGCAGGGTAGGACAGTTCAATGAAAAACTGTTTTTT	CASRVGQFNEKLFF
.	TRBD1	TRBV6-1	TRBJ1-4	TGTGCCAGCAGTAATCCCGGGACAGGGGATGAAAAACTGTTTTTT	CASSNPGTGDEKLFF
.	TRBD1	TRBV2	TRBJ2-1	TGTGCCAGCAGTGAATTGGGACAGGTAGCTTGGCAGTTCTTC	CASSELGQVAWQFF
.	TRBD2	TRBV28	TRBJ2-5	TGTGCCAGCAGTTTTCCTGTCACTAGCGGGGAGACCCAGTACTTC	CASSFPVTSGETQYF
.	.	TRBV2	TRBJ1-1	TGTGCCAGCAGTCCAGAGGGGGGAACTGAAGCTTTCTTT	CASSPEGGTEAFF
.	.	TRBV29-1	TRBJ2-2	TGCAGCGTTGAGGTTGGGGGAGATGGCACCGGGGAGCTGTTTTTT	CSVEVGGDGTGELFF
.	TRBD2	TRBV10-3	TRBJ2-1	TGTGCCATCAGTGAGTCCGGGACTAGCGGGAGTGCTCTTGAGCAGTTCTTC	CAISESGTSGSALEQFF
.	TRBD1	TRBV11-1	TRBJ1-3	TGTGCCAGCAGCTTAACAGGGGGCGCATCCGGAAACACCATATATTTT	CASSLTGGASGNTIYF
.	.	TRBV5-1	TRBJ2-7	TGCGCCAGCAGCTTGGAAGTACCTTCGGCCTACGAGCAGTACTTC	CASSLEVPSAYEQYF
once	.	TRBV18	TRBJ2-5	TGTGCCAGCTCACCACGGGAGGCTACCCAAGAGACCCAGTACTTC	CASSPREATQETQYF
.	.	TRBV27	TRBJ2-2	TGTGCCAGCAGTGATCCGAACACCGGGGAGCTGTTTTTT	CASSDPNTGELFF
once	.	TRBV18	TRBJ2-7	TGTGCCAGCTCCCAGGGCCAAAGCTACGAGCAGTACTTC	CASSQGQSYEQYF
.	TRBD1	TRBV4-2	TRBJ1-4	TGTGCCAGCAGCCAAGAGGGGGGACAGGGGGCTGAAAAACTGTTTTTT	CASSQEGGQGAEKLFF
once	.	TRBV11-2	TRBJ2-3	TGTGCCAGCAGTGACTACCGGGACAAAGGCGTGGATACGCAGTATTTT	CASSDYRDKGVDTQYF
.	.	TRBV11-2	TRBJ2-3	TGTGCCAGCAGCTTAGATGCGCTCTTCACAGATACGCAGTATTTT	CASSLDALFTDTQYF
.	.	TRBV6-4	TRBJ2-2	TGTGCCAGCAGTGATAGTCTTTGGGCCGGGGAGCTGTTTTTT	CASSDSLWAGELFF